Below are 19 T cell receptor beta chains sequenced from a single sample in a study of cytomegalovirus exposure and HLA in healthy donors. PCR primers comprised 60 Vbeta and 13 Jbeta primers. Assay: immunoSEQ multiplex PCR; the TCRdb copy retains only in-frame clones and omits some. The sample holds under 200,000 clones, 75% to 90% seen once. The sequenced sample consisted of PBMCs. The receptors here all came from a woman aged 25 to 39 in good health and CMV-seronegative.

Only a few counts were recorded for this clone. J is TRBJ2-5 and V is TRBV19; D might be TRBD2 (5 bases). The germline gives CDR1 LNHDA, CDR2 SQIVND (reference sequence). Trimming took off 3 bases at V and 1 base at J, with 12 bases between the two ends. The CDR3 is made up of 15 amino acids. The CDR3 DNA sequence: TGTGCCAGTAGTATGAGTGGTAGCGCCCAAGAGACCCAGTACTTC. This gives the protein CASSMSGSAQETQYF.

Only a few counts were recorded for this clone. As DNA, the CDR3 is TGTGCCAGTAGTCCCCGCGCGGGGGGGGAAGTCGAGCAGTACTTC. Amino acid sequence: CASSPRAGGEVEQYF. This chain uses TRBV19 with TRBJ2-7, with TRBD2 identical over 9 bases. Germline V gene sequence: CDR1 LNHDA, CDR2 SQIVND (reference sequence). Unmatched junction bases numbered 11, after V lost 5 bases and J lost 6 bases. This CDR3 is 15 amino acids long.

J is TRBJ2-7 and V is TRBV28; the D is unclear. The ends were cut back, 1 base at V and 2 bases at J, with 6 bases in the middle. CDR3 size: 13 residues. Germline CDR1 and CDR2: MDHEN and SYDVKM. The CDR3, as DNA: TGTGCCAGCAGTTTATTCCAGGCCTACGAGCAGTACTTC. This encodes CASSLFQAYEQYF. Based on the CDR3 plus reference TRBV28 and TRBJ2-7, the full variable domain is DVKVTQSSRYLVKRTGEKVFLECVQDMDHENMFWYRQDPGLGLRLIYFSYDVKMKEKGDIPEGYSVSREKKERFSLILESASTNQTSMYLCASSLFQAYEQYFGPGTRLTVT.

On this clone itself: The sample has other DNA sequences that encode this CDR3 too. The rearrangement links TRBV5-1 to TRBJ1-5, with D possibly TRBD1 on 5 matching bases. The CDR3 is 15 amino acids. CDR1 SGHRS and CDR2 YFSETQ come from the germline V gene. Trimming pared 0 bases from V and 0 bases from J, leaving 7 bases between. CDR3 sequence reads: CASSLGGTSNQPQHF. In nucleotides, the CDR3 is TGCGCCAGCAGCTTGGGGGGCACTAGCAATCAGCCCCAGCATTTT.

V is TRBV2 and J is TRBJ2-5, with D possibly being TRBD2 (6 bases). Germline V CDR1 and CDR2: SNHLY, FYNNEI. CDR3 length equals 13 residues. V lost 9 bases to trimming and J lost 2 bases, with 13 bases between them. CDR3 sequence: CARDGGRQETQYF. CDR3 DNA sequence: TGTGCCAGAGACGGAGGGAGACAAGAGACCCAGTACTTC.

In nucleotides, the CDR3 is TGTGCCAGCAGTTACCCGGGACAGGGAGGGGCAGATACGCAGTATTTT. The encoded protein is CASSYPGQGGADTQYF. J is TRBJ2-3 and V is TRBV6-6, with 9 bases aligning to TRBD1. The trim removed 2 bases at V and 4 bases at J, leaving 7 bases unmatched. CDR3 length: 16 amino acids. Germline V CDR1 and CDR2: MNHNY, SVGAGI (reference sequence).

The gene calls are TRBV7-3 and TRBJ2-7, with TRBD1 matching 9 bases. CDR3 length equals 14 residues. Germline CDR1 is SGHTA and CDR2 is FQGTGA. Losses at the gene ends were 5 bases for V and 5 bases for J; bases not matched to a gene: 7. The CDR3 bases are TGTGCCAGCAGCCCCACCGGACAGGGGAACGAGCAGTACTTC. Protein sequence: CASSPTGQGNEQYF.

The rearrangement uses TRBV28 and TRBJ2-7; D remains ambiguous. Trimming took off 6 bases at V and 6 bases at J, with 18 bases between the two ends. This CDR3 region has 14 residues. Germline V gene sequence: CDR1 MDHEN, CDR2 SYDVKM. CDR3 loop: CASSSRRVSREQYF. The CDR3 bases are TGTGCCAGCAGCTCTCGCCGAGTCTCGCGCGAGCAGTACTTC.

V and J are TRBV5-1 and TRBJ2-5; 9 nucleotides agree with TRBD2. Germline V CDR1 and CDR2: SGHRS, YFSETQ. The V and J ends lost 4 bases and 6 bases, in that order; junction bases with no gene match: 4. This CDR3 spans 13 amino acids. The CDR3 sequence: CASSLGLAKTQYF. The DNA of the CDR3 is TGCGCCAGCAGCCTGGGACTAGCTAAGACCCAGTACTTC.

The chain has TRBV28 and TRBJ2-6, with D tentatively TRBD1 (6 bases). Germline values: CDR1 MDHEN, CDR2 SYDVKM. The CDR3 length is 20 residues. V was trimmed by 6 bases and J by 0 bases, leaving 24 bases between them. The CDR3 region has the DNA TGTGCCAGCAGCTCTTCCGACGGACAGTTTCATTCCTCTGGGGCCAACGTCCTGACTTTC. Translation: CASSSSDGQFHSSGANVLTF.

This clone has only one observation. The CDR3 nucleotides read TGCGCCAGCAGCTATTGGGTAGGACAGGGAGAAGGCTACACCTTC. Its protein is CASSYWVGQGEGYTF. The chain uses TRBV5-1 and TRBJ1-2; 8 positions match TRBD1. The CDR3 loop spans 15 amino acids. The ends lost 3 bases at V and 8 bases at J; junction bases unmatched: 12. Germline CDR1 SGHRS, CDR2 YFSETQ.

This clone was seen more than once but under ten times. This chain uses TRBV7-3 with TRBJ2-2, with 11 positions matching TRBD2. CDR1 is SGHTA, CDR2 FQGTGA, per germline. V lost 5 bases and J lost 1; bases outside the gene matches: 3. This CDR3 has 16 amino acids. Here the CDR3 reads CASSRGTSGNTGELFF. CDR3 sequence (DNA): TGTGCCAGCAGCCGAGGGACTAGCGGGAACACCGGGGAGCTGTTTTTT.

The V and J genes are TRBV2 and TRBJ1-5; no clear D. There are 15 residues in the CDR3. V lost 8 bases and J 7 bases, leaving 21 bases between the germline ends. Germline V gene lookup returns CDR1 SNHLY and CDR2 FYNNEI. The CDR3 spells CASSRPPGREQPQHF. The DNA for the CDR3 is TGTGCCAGCTCAAGGCCCCCTGGACGGGAACAGCCCCAGCATTTT.

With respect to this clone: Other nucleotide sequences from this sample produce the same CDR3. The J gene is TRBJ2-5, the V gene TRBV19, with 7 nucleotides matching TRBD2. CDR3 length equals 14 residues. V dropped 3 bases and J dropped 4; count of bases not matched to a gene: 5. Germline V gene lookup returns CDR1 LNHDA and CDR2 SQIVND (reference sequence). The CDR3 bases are TGTGCCAGTAGTATCCGACTAGCCGGAGAGACCCAGTACTTC. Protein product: CASSIRLAGETQYF.

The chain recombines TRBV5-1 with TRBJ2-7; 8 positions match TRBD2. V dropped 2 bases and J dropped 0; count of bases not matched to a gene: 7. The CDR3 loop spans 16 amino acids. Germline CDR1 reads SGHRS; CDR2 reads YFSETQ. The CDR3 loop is CASSFGAGVSSYEQYF. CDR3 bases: TGCGCCAGCAGCTTCGGAGCGGGAGTGAGCTCCTACGAGCAGTACTTC.

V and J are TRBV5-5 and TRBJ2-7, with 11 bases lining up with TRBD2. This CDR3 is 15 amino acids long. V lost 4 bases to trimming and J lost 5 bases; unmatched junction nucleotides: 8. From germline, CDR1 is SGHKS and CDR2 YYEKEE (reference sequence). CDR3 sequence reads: CASSITSGGSNEQYF. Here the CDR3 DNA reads TGTGCCAGCAGCATTACTAGCGGGGGTTCAAACGAGCAGTACTTC.

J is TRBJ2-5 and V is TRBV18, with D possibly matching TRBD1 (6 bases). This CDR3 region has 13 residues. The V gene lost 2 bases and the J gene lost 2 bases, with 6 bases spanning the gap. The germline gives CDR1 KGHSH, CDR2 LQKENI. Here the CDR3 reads CASSPGQQETQYF. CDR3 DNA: TGTGCCAGCTCACCAGGACAGCAAGAGACCCAGTACTTC. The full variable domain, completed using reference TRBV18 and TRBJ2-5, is NAGVMQNPRHLVRRRGQEARLRCSPMKGHSHVYWYRQLPEEGLKFMVYLQKENIIDESGMPKERFSAEFPKEGPSILRIQQVVRGDSAAYFCASSPGQQETQYFGPGTRLLVL.

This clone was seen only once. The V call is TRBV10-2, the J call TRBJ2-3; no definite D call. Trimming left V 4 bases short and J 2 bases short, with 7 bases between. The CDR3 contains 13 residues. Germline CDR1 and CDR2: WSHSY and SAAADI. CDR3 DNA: TGCGCCAGCAGTGGAGATGTCACAGATACGCAGTATTTT. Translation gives CASSGDVTDTQYF.

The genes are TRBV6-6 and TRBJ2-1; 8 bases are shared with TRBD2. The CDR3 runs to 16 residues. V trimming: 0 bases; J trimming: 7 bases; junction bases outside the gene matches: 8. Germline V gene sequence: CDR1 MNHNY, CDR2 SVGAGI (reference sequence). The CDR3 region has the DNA TGTGCCAGCAGTTACTCCGGGGGGGCTGAGGGAAATGAGCAGTTCTTC. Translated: CASSYSGGAEGNEQFF.